Sequencing of this TCR beta chain was carried out in a study of blood T cell repertoires in COVID-19. This CDR3 region has 13 residues. The V gene end was trimmed by 8 bases and the J gene end by 5 bases; junction bases not matched to a gene: 6. Germline lookup yields CDR1 MNHEY and CDR2 SVGAGI. The study counted Cohort 3 donors as recovered given two negative PCRs, clearance, or symptom resolution. As originally analysed: Nucleated cell number was recorded as an estimate derived from reference gene primer amplification. Measured with immunoSEQ multiplex PCR; TCRdb has only the in-frame clones, and not every one. V and J calls and clone size are as listed in that table; D and trimming were resolved from the DNA. The profile shows around 250,000 clones, 70% to 90% of them singletons. This clone was detected only once.

The genes are TRBV6-5 and TRBJ2-7; the match to TRBD1 covers 10 bases. The origin of this receptor is a woman between 45 and 60 years old who had recovered from COVID-19. The specimen was PBMCs or T cells enriched from blood (not recorded which). This CDR3 reads CASWGQGINEQYF. The CDR3 DNA reads as TGTGCCAGCTGGGGACAGGGGATCAACGAGCAGTACTTC.